The clone carrying this T cell receptor beta chain was picked up many times. The antigen remains undetermined. In building TCR beta libraries, iRepertoire HTBI primers were used together with Arm-PCR of CDR3 regions. TCRdb reprocessed the multiplex PCR reads with MiXCR, giving one entry per CDR3 protein. The data show roughly 350,000 distinct CDR3 sequences, with 15% to 20% seen just once and around 20% held by the top ten. This entry is derived from a study of regulatory T cells in long-lasting Graves disease. The study, taken as a whole, reports: Sample size, which was small, may have reduced accuracy.

This CDR3 has 14 residues. CDR1 MDHEN and CDR2 SYDVKM come from the germline V gene. V dropped 7 bases and J dropped 4; count of bases not matched to a gene: 6. The sample's time point: newly diagnosed GD, antithyroid drugs for less than 3 months. PBMCs provided the RNA from which the TCR library was made. These same data were also listed under a study on T cells in Graves' hyperthyroidism and ophthalmopathy. Per that paper: Patients with uncontrolled infections, other autoimmune diseases, pregnancy or lactation were excluded. Carried out on the TCR CDR3, a first-round RT-PCR used the HTBI primer set.

The TCR sequence derives from a woman aged 18-29 years with Graves disease. The chain uses TRBV28 and TRBJ2-5; TRBD2 matches at 10 bases. The source material was peripheral blood mononuclear cells (PBMCs), sampled at new diagnosis, from a patient treated with antithyroid drugs. CDR3 in amino acids: CASTQAGGAETQYF. The CDR3 DNA is TGTGCCAGCACCCAAGCGGGAGGGGCAGAGACCCAGTACTTC.